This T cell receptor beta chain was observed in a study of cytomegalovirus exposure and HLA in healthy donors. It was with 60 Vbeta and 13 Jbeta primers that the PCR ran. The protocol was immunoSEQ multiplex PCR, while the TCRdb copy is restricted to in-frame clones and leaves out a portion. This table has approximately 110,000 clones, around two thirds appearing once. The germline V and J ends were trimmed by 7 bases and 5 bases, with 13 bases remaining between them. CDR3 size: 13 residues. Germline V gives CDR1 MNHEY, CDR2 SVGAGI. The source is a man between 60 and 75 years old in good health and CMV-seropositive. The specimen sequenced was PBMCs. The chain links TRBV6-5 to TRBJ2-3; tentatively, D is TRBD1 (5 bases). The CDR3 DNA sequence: TGTGCCAGCAACGAAGTGCAGGGAGATACGCAGTATTTT. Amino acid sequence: CASNEVQGDTQYF.